This TCR beta chain was sequenced for a study of vaccination effects on CD4 cells after COVID-19. Study overall: Vaccination followed sampling of two convalescent patients by 16 days and one week respectively.

ViraFEST assay sequencing came after antigen-specific CD4+ T cells were expanded with viral peptide pools. Subsequent to 10 days of culture, CD4+ T cells were isolated. A PCR test confirmed that the person had SARS-CoV-2 infection between March and December 2020. A few million PBMC per well were cultured with 10 IU/ml IL-2 and about 10 ug/ml peptides. IL-2 medium was substituted for half the medium on days 3 and 7. Comments on this clone: As yet, its antigen is unknown.

Repertoires were generated with immunoSEQ multiplex PCR, while TCRdb's copy carries only in-frame clones and drops some. This sample yields about 45,000 clones, of which roughly four fifths are seen a single time; approximately 29% belongs to the top ten. Overall study findings and caveats: Clones from infection and from vaccination both contracted markedly late after vaccination.

Between the trimmed V and J ends, which lost 0 bases and 2 bases, there was a span of 8 bases. In germline, CDR1 is SNHLY, CDR2 FYNNEI. The CDR3 runs 16 residues. The TCR comes from a human donor who had a prior SARS-CoV-2 infection. The source material was CD4+ T cells from PBMCs cultured with a peptide pool, sampled before COVID-19 vaccination. V and J are TRBV2 and TRBJ1-6, with D possibly TRBD1 on 5 matching bases. CDR3 nucleotides: TGTGCCAGCAGTGAAGCTTGGGGGGCCTATAATTCACCCCTCCACTTT. Translated: CASSEAWGAYNSPLHF. Variable domain in full (rest from reference TRBV2 and TRBJ1-6): EPEVTQTPSHQVTQMGQEVILRCVPISNHLYFYWYRQILGQKVEFLVSFYNNEISEKSEIFDDQFSVERPDGSNFTLKIRSTKLEDSAMYFCASSEAWGAYNSPLHFGNGTRLTVT.